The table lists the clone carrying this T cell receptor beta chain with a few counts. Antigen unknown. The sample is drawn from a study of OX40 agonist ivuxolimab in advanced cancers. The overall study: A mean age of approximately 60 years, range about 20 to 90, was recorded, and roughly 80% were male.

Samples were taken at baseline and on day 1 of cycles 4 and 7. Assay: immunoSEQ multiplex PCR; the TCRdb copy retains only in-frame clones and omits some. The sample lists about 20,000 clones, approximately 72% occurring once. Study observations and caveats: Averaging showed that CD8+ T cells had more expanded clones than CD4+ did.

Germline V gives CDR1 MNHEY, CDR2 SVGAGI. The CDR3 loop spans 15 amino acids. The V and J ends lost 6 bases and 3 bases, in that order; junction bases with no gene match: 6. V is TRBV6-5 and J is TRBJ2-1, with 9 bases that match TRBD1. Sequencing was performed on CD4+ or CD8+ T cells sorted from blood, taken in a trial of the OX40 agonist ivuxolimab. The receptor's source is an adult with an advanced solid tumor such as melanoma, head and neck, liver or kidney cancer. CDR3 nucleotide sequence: TGTGCCAGCAGAGCCGGGACAGGGAACTACAATGAGCAGTTCTTC. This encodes CASRAGTGNYNEQFF.